The sequence of this TCR beta chain was determined in a study of T cells after yellow fever vaccination. Each CDR3 protein is one row after TCRdb ran MiXCR on the 5' RACE reads. The sample has tens of thousands of distinct CDR3 sequences, more than 10% seen once. This CDR3 is 14 amino acids long. Trimming cost V 2 bases and J 2 bases, with 9 bases left between them. The sample here was CD8+ T cells not binding an NS4B(214-222) dextramer, sorted from PBMCs, taken approximately 20 days after the first yellow fever vaccination. This receptor was identified in a man aged 18 to 30 who received the YFV17D yellow fever vaccine. The rearrangement uses TRBV12-3 or TRBV12-4 and TRBJ1-2; tentatively, D is TRBD1 (5 bases). The DNA for the CDR3 is TGTGCCAGCAGTTTACGCAGGGTGAACTATGGCTACACCTTC. It translates to CASSLRRVNYGYTF.